These 8 T cell receptor beta chains were all obtained from the same sample, sequenced in a study of cytomegalovirus exposure and HLA in healthy donors. The primer mix had 60 Vbeta and 13 Jbeta primers. Clones were read by immunoSEQ multiplex PCR, and TCRdb kept only the in-frame ones, dropping some. The specimen's table records some 140,000 clones. The sample was PBMCs. These receptors came from a woman aged 55-70 years in good health and CMV-seronegative.

The chain links TRBV4-1 to TRBJ2-5; maybe TRBD1 (6 bases). CDR1 and CDR2 (germline): MGHRA, YSYEKL. Trimming removed 3 bases at V and 9 bases at J, with 14 bases between. This CDR3 spans 13 amino acids. CDR3 DNA: TGCGCCAGCAGCCAGGCAGGGGTGGGGGCCCAGTACTTC. Protein product: CASSQAGVGAQYF.

V is TRBV10-3 and J is TRBJ2-6, with 8 bases aligning to TRBD1. Germline values: CDR1 ENHRY, CDR2 SYGVKD. This CDR3 region has 13 residues. V shed 9 bases, J shed 4 bases, and the junction held 2 bases outside the gene matches. The CDR3 spells CAMTGDGANVLTF. The CDR3 nucleotides read TGTGCCATGACAGGGGACGGGGCCAACGTCCTGACTTTC.

The chain uses TRBV4-1 and TRBJ2-1; TRBD1 agrees at 10 bases. Trimming cost V 3 bases and J 2 bases; bases outside gene matches: 7. This CDR3 region has 17 residues. Germline CDR1 and CDR2: MGHRA and YSYEKL. The CDR3 spells CASSHLRDRGTYNEQFF. The CDR3 bases are TGCGCCAGCAGCCATCTCAGGGACAGGGGAACCTACAATGAGCAGTTCTTC.

The rearrangement links TRBV2 to TRBJ2-4, with D perhaps TRBD1 (6 bases). V lost 7 bases, J lost 2 bases, and 18 bases lay in between. The CDR3 has 16 amino acids. CDR1 and CDR2 (germline): SNHLY, FYNNEI. The CDR3 region has the DNA TGTGCCAGCATCCCATTTCAGGGGATTTCCAAAAACATTCAGTACTTC. It yields the protein CASIPFQGISKNIQYF.

The rearrangement joins TRBV10-3 to TRBJ2-2, with 7 nucleotides matching TRBD1. In germline, CDR1 is ENHRY, CDR2 SYGVKD. V lost 6 bases, J lost 4 bases, and 5 bases stayed unmatched. The CDR3 consists of 14 residues. The CDR3 nucleotides read TGTGCCATCAGAGGACAGGATGGCACCGGGGAGCTGTTTTTT. It codes for CAIRGQDGTGELFF.

The J gene is TRBJ1-6, the V gene TRBV7-2, with 10 bases matching TRBD1. Germline lookup yields CDR1 SGHTA and CDR2 FQGNSA. V was clipped by 0 bases and J by 1 base; unmatched bases: 0. The CDR3 is made up of 17 amino acids. The CDR3 reads CASSLAGQGSYNSPLHF. CDR3 DNA: TGTGCCAGCAGCTTAGCGGGACAGGGGTCCTATAATTCACCCCTCCACTTT.

This sequence joins TRBV2 and TRBJ1-5; no firm D call. The CDR3 is 14 residues long. CDR1 and CDR2 from the germline V gene are SNHLY and FYNNEI. Deletions cut 7 bases from V and 6 bases from J, with 16 bases between. The CDR3 bases are TGTGCCAGCACCGCGGAGGGTGGCGGTCAGCCCCAGCATTTT. The encoded protein is CASTAEGGGQPQHF.

The rearrangement uses TRBV6-5 and TRBJ2-3, with TRBD2 as a possible D gene (5 bases). This CDR3 has 15 residues. The V gene lost 2 bases and the J gene lost 4 bases, with 13 bases spanning the gap. The germline gives CDR1 MNHEY, CDR2 SVGAGI. Here the CDR3 reads CASSYAYFGADTQYF. The DNA for the CDR3 is TGTGCCAGCAGTTACGCCTACTTCGGGGCAGATACGCAGTATTTT.